This T cell receptor (beta chain) derives from a study of Ad26.COV2.S vaccination and SARS-CoV-2 variants. Whole-study context: Donor was one of the participants in the Ad26.COV2.S arm of the COV1001 trial. Intramuscularly, Ad26.COV2.S was given either once or twice, 56 days apart.

The method was immunoSEQ multiplex PCR; TCRdb's version includes in-frame clones alone and lacks a portion of them. The table lists around 400,000 clones, around 90% of them singletons. Study-wide results and caveats: Across vaccine and placebo recipients, the breadth of non-spike TCRs was similar.

This sample's treatment: approximately 18 received Ad26.COV2.S at low or high dose, single or two shots; several received placebo; per-sample allocation not given. Each sample was drawn 63 days after the first injection (of vaccine or placebo). As its vector, the vaccine had Ad26, which expressed Wuhan-strain SARS-CoV-2 spike. The length of the CDR3 is 14 residues. CDR1 and CDR2 (germline): GTSNPN, SVGIG (reference sequence). Trimming shortened V by 4 bases and J by 8 bases, and 17 bases separated the two germline ends. Concerning this clone: Its cognate antigen is unknown.

Sequencing used peripheral blood, obtained in a trial of Ad26.COV2.S vaccine versus placebo. This sequence joins TRBV30 and TRBJ2-2; D remains ambiguous. This clonotype originated in a person aged 18-65 years who received the Ad26.COV2.S COVID-19 vaccine or a placebo. DNA for the CDR3: TGTGCCTGGAACTTTAAAGCGTCTGAGGGGGAGCTGTTTTTT. Its protein product is CAWNFKASEGELFF.